This TCR beta chain was retrieved from a study of blood T cell repertoires in COVID-19. Study as a whole: Samples representing acute and convalescent COVID-19 were sourced from the United States, Italy and Spain.

The germline V gene encodes CDR1 SGDLS and CDR2 YYNGEE. This CDR3 is 14 amino acids long. V gave up 2 bases and J gave up 2 bases, with 9 bases separating them. In regard to this clone: Other DNA sequences from this sample encode an identical CDR3 as well.

The protocol was immunoSEQ multiplex PCR, while the TCRdb copy is restricted to in-frame clones and leaves out a portion. This table has more than 95,000 clones, 88% appearing once. Sequencing was carried out using peripheral blood. This TCR was recovered from a human donor in a cohort sampled during active COVID-19. The genes are TRBV9 and TRBJ2-3; D is undetermined. CDR3 residues: CASSVAGSTDTQYF. As DNA, the CDR3 is TGTGCCAGCAGCGTTGCCGGGTCCACAGATACGCAGTATTTT.